The clone carrying this T cell receptor (beta chain) was counted between two and nine times. CDR1 and CDR2 (germline): SGHTA, FQGNSA. The V gene lost 5 bases and the J gene lost 6 bases, with 11 bases spanning the gap. CDR3 length equals 12 residues. The source of the sample is a study of blood T cell repertoires in COVID-19. The overall study: The cDNA or gDNA used as material had been derived from T cells, B-cell-depleted T cells, or PBMCs.

Original handling: Amplification from reference gene primers served as the basis for estimated nucleated cell counts. TCRdb's table, derived via immunoSEQ multiplex PCR, lists solely in-frame clones and lacks some. That table gives V, J and clone size, and the DNA gave D and trimming. The sample carries over 95,000 clones, more than 75% recorded once. The clonotype was recovered from a man in his forties with acute or convalescent COVID-19. The material sequenced was peripheral blood. The V and J genes are TRBV7-2 and TRBJ2-7; the D is unclear. The CDR3 DNA reads TGTGCCAGCAGCCGGTTTGGCGGCGAGCAGTACTTC. It is translated as CASSRFGGEQYF.